A selection of T cell receptor beta chains follows, all from one sample in a study of early T cells in non-severe SARS-CoV-2 infection. TCRdb re-called the 5' RACE reads through MiXCR, storing one row per CDR3 protein. The table records about 60,000 distinct CDR3 sequences, approximately 10% of them present only once. Here the sequenced sample was whole blood, taken at baseline. Every receptor here comes from an adult who was a healthcare worker with PCR-confirmed SARS-CoV-2 infection or an uninfected control (not recorded which). Each CDR3 is given with its conserved first and last residue. A D gene is named only where the DNA matches it firmly.

V gene: TRBV3-1; D gene: TRBD2; CDR3 protein: CASSQGLAGTNEQFF
V gene: TRBV2; D gene: -; CDR3 protein: CASSDRVWESPLHF
V gene: TRBV10-3; D gene: -; CDR3 protein: CAIKGGTQETQYF
V gene: TRBV7-9; D gene: TRBD1; CDR3 protein: CASSLAGGGAFF
V gene: TRBV4-3; D gene: -; CDR3 protein: CASSQDRANYGYTF
V gene: TRBV6-5; D gene: TRBD1; CDR3 protein: CASSRTRTGSGNTQYF
V gene: TRBV7-2; D gene: -; CDR3 protein: CASSLVVNTEAFF
V gene: TRBV7-7; D gene: -; CDR3 protein: CASSLVLNEKLFF
V gene: TRBV11-2; D gene: -; CDR3 protein: CASRDPGRESSYNSPLHF
V gene: TRBV6-4; D gene: -; CDR3 protein: CASSPRGTDGDNEQFF
V gene: TRBV9; D gene: -; CDR3 protein: CASSVDPGDGGSYEQYF
V gene: TRBV21-1; D gene: -; CDR3 protein: CASSKEGGWNEKLFF
V gene: TRBV29-1; D gene: -; CDR3 protein: CSVVRGETQYF
V gene: TRBV12-5; D gene: -; CDR3 protein: CASGLVGDIQYF
V gene: TRBV12-3/TRBV12-4; D gene: TRBD1; CDR3 protein: CASTRDRATDTQYF
V gene: TRBV3-1; D gene: -; CDR3 protein: CASSTTGELFF
V gene: TRBV15; D gene: TRBD1; CDR3 protein: CATSRGGRQGRIDTIYF
V gene: TRBV11-2; D gene: -; CDR3 protein: CASSLAGEGQPQHF
V gene: TRBV27; D gene: -; CDR3 protein: CASSLRVTGGRTDTQYF
V gene: TRBV21-1; D gene: -; CDR3 protein: CASTRDPAGYTF
V gene: TRBV10-1; D gene: TRBD1; CDR3 protein: CASSESGQGTAQYF
V gene: TRBV9; D gene: TRBD2; CDR3 protein: CASSLGLAGGLDNEQFF
V gene: TRBV20-1; D gene: -; CDR3 protein: CSADVGGNTEAFF
V gene: TRBV19; D gene: -; CDR3 protein: CASSHMGETQYF
V gene: TRBV3-1; D gene: -; CDR3 protein: CASSQGGAGMNTEAFF
V gene: TRBV7-2; D gene: TRBD2; CDR3 protein: CASSPWGRGTDTQYF
V gene: TRBV12-3/TRBV12-4; D gene: -; CDR3 protein: CASSLRASGSSKNIQYF
V gene: TRBV3-1; D gene: -; CDR3 protein: CASSQGTLIEDGYTF
V gene: TRBV29-1; D gene: TRBD1; CDR3 protein: CSVGGGITEAFF
V gene: TRBV6-2/TRBV6-3; D gene: -; CDR3 protein: CASSYEGPRSTQQYF
V gene: TRBV6-5; D gene: -; CDR3 protein: CASSSTDNPFRGQFF
V gene: TRBV9; D gene: -; CDR3 protein: CASSVGDYEQYF
V gene: TRBV6-5; D gene: -; CDR3 protein: CASRQGGQETQYF
V gene: TRBV20-1; D gene: -; CDR3 protein: CSALKQSDEAFF
V gene: TRBV11-2; D gene: TRBD2; CDR3 protein: CASSSLLGGGQYEQFF
V gene: TRBV6-6; D gene: -; CDR3 protein: CASSYSGVRAEKLFF
V gene: TRBV7-6; D gene: -; CDR3 protein: CASSLGLVGSQETQYF
V gene: TRBV2; D gene: TRBD1; CDR3 protein: CASNRGTESSPLHF
V gene: TRBV20-1; D gene: -; CDR3 protein: CSARGGGRLSYEQYF
V gene: TRBV5-4; D gene: TRBD2; CDR3 protein: CASSLGLAGGTDTQYF